These T cell receptor beta chains were read from a single sample in a study of T cells in narcolepsy. Produced via immunoSEQ multiplex PCR; TCRdb's table is partial and in-frame only. The repertoire holds tens of thousands of clones, with over 80% as singletons. Input material: CD45RA- memory CD4+ T cells from PBMCs. These receptors came from a human donor with narcolepsy. CDR3s include the opening cysteine and the closing phenylalanine or tryptophan. D genes are given only for firm matches. Only part of the rows carry a size: once, few, many, or a class if the clone is expanded.

>TRBV7-2|-|TRBD1|TRBJ1-4
CASSPTGVGEKLFF
TGTGCCAGCAGCCCAACAGGGGTTGGCGAAAAACTGTTTTTT
>TRBV5-6|-|-|TRBJ2-7
CASSTLGGAAYEQYF
TGTGCCAGCAGCACCTTGGGGGGGGCTGCCTACGAGCAGTACTTC
>TRBV29-1|-|-|TRBJ2-7
CSVGSGRDEQYF
TGCAGCGTTGGGAGCGGCAGGGACGAGCAGTACTTC
>TRBV19|-|-|TRBJ1-1
CASSANGAGLDTEAFF
TGTGCCAGTAGCGCCAACGGGGCCGGTCTCGACACTGAAGCTTTCTTT
>TRBV9|once|TRBD1|TRBJ2-1
CASSADRVNEQFF
TGTGCCAGCAGCGCCGACAGGGTCAATGAGCAGTTCTTC
>TRBV7-2|-|-|TRBJ2-5
CASSPSRLSRGTQYF
TGTGCCAGCAGTCCGTCCCGACTCTCGCGGGGGACCCAGTACTTC
>TRBV20-1|-|-|TRBJ2-1
CSAREYNEQFF
TGCAGTGCTAGAGAGTACAATGAGCAGTTCTTC
>TRBV19|-|-|TRBJ2-2
CASSMGGTNTGELFF
TGTGCCAGTAGTATGGGGGGAACGAACACCGGGGAGCTGTTTTTT
>TRBV2|-|-|TRBJ2-7
CASSGGGQSYEQYF
TGTGCCAGCAGCGGCGGGGGACAGAGTTACGAGCAGTACTTC
>TRBV7-2|-|-|TRBJ1-1
CASSGPVAGVSSEAFF
TGTGCCAGCAGCGGCCCGGTTGCAGGGGTGTCTTCTGAAGCTTTCTTT
>TRBV10-3|medium-sized|-|TRBJ1-3
CAIRPPSGNTIYF
TGTGCCATCAGACCTCCCTCTGGAAACACCATATATTTT
>TRBV5-1|-|-|TRBJ1-4
CASSLGSRAMNEKLFF
TGCGCCAGCAGCTTGGGATCGCGGGCTATGAATGAAAAACTGTTTTTT
>TRBV7-6|-|TRBD1|TRBJ1-2
CASSLGQGAEGYTF
TGTGCCAGCAGCTTAGGGCAGGGGGCGGAAGGCTACACCTTC
>TRBV29-1|-|-|TRBJ2-7
CSVLLPGSYEQYF
TGCAGCGTTCTGCTCCCGGGCTCCTACGAGCAGTACTTC
>TRBV5-1|-|-|TRBJ2-3
CASSLVGSTDTQYF
TGCGCCAGCAGCTTGGTGGGCAGCACAGATACGCAGTATTTT
>TRBV7-8|-|-|TRBJ2-2
CASSRTVLSNTGELFF
TGTGCCAGCAGCCGGACCGTCTTGAGTAACACCGGGGAGCTGTTTTTT
>TRBV19|-|-|TRBJ1-3
CASTSTVKSSGNTIYF
TGTGCCAGTACCTCGACAGTTAAGAGCTCTGGAAACACCATATATTTT
>TRBV18|-|-|TRBJ2-4
CASSSDRLLAKNIQYF
TGTGCCAGCTCATCCGACCGACTATTAGCCAAAAACATTCAGTACTTC
>TRBV19|once|-|TRBJ2-2
CASSRDYTGELFF
TGTGCCAGTAGTAGGGACTACACCGGGGAGCTGTTTTTT
>TRBV5-5|-|-|TRBJ1-2
CASSLEQTITPLGYTF
TGTGCCAGCAGCTTGGAACAGACCATTACCCCTCTAGGCTACACCTTC
>TRBV7-6|-|-|TRBJ2-7
CASSLGSAFEQYF
TGTGCCAGCAGCTTAGGTTCAGCCTTCGAGCAGTACTTC
>TRBV7-2|-|-|TRBJ1-1
CASSSGMNTEAFF
TGTGCCAGCAGCTCGGGGATGAACACTGAAGCTTTCTTT
>TRBV5-1|-|-|TRBJ2-7
CASSPRTTGLYEQYF
TGCGCCAGCAGCCCTCGGACCACAGGGTTGTACGAGCAGTACTTC
>TRBV7-3|once|TRBD1|TRBJ2-5
CASSVGQGETQYF
TGTGCCAGCAGCGTAGGACAGGGAGAGACCCAGTACTTC
>TRBV6-5|-|-|TRBJ1-5
CASSYSAFNSNQPQHF
TGTGCCAGCAGTTACTCAGCCTTCAATAGCAATCAGCCCCAGCATTTT
>TRBV9|-|-|TRBJ2-7
CASSVDGGPSEEQYF
TGTGCCAGCAGCGTAGACGGCGGACCGTCTGAAGAGCAGTACTTC
>TRBV6-5|-|-|TRBJ1-1
CASKRGRSEAFF
TGTGCCAGCAAAAGAGGGCGGTCTGAAGCTTTCTTT
>TRBV5-4|few|TRBD1|TRBJ2-7
CASSIDSRTGAREQYF
TGTGCCAGCAGCATCGATTCACGGACAGGGGCCCGCGAGCAGTACTTC
>TRBV23-1|-|-|TRBJ2-7
CASSQSNFGTPTYEQYF
TGCGCCAGCAGTCAATCAAATTTTGGGACACCGACCTACGAGCAGTACTTC
>TRBV4-2|-|-|TRBJ2-5
CASSPGTRKETQYF
TGTGCCAGCAGCCCAGGGACGAGGAAGGAGACCCAGTACTTC
>TRBV14|-|-|TRBJ2-3
CASSRRQAADTQYF
TGTGCCAGCAGCCGGAGGCAGGCAGCAGATACGCAGTATTTT
>TRBV30|-|-|TRBJ2-1
CAWKVYNEQFF
TGTGCCTGGAAAGTCTACAATGAGCAGTTCTTC
>TRBV29-1|few|-|TRBJ1-1
CSVWGRGTDTEAFF
TGCAGCGTCTGGGGGAGGGGGACGGACACTGAAGCTTTCTTT
>TRBV7-9|-|-|TRBJ2-7
CASSSDTSYEQYF
TGTGCCAGCAGCTCGGACACCTCCTACGAGCAGTACTTC
>TRBV19|-|-|TRBJ1-2
CASSLGAQENNYGYTF
TGTGCCAGTAGTCTTGGCGCGCAGGAAAACAACTATGGCTACACCTTC
>TRBV29-1|-|-|TRBJ1-4
CSAGDPGEKLFF
TGCAGCGCAGGGGACCCGGGGGAAAAACTGTTTTTT
>TRBV4-3|-|TRBD2|TRBJ2-7
CASSQGGGRMNEQYF
TGCGCCAGCAGCCAAGGCGGGGGGAGAATGAACGAGCAGTACTTC
>TRBV5-1|-|TRBD1|TRBJ2-5
CASSPAGTGVTETQYF
TGCGCCAGCAGCCCAGCCGGGACAGGGGTTACAGAGACCCAGTACTTC
>TRBV7-2|-|TRBD2|TRBJ2-3
CASSSGLAGFADTQYF
TGTGCCAGCAGCTCAGGACTAGCGGGGTTCGCAGATACGCAGTATTTT
>TRBV7-9|-|-|TRBJ2-3
CASRRSGVSTDTQYF
TGTGCCAGCAGACGTAGCGGAGTTAGCACAGATACGCAGTATTTT
>TRBV5-1|-|-|TRBJ1-1
CASSFGGAGTEAFF
TGCGCCAGCAGCTTCGGGGGCGCGGGTACTGAAGCTTTCTTT
>TRBV10-2|once|-|TRBJ2-3
CASSDILGADTQYF
TGCGCCAGCAGTGATATCCTAGGCGCAGATACGCAGTATTTT
>TRBV28|few|-|TRBJ1-1
CASSPPVGLNTEAFF
TGTGCCAGCAGTCCCCCCGTGGGGCTAAACACTGAAGCTTTCTTT
>TRBV4-2|-|-|TRBJ2-2
CASSQDAGLFLSGELFF
TGTGCCAGCAGCCAAGACGCAGGGTTGTTCCTGTCCGGGGAGCTGTTTTTT
>TRBV7-6|once|-|TRBJ2-5
CASSQVRQQETQYF
TGTGCCAGCAGCCAGGTCCGCCAGCAAGAGACCCAGTACTTC
>TRBV2|-|-|TRBJ1-5
CASSSGRGNQPQHF
TGTGCCAGCAGTAGTGGCCGGGGCAATCAGCCCCAGCATTTT
>TRBV6-5|-|-|TRBJ1-2
CASSYSGGGIYGYTF
TGTGCCAGCAGTTACTCGGGGGGAGGTATCTATGGCTACACCTTC
>TRBV11-2|-|-|TRBJ2-1
CASSLTASSYNEQFF
TGTGCCAGCAGTCTCACAGCGAGCTCCTACAATGAGCAGTTCTTC
>TRBV30|-|-|TRBJ2-7
CAWSPGPQPYEQYF
TGTGCCTGGAGTCCCGGGCCCCAACCCTACGAGCAGTACTTC
>TRBV5-1|-|-|TRBJ1-1
CASSLVQTTEAFF
TGCGCCAGCAGCTTGGTTCAGACCACTGAAGCTTTCTTT
>TRBV19|-|-|TRBJ1-5
CASSGGAGSYSNQPQHF
TGTGCCAGTAGTGGCGGGGCCGGTTCCTATAGCAATCAGCCCCAGCATTTT
>TRBV6-6|-|TRBD1|TRBJ2-5
CASSRQGEQYF
TGTGCCAGCAGTCGACAGGGAGAGCAGTACTTC
>TRBV14|-|TRBD2|TRBJ2-1
CASSWGLAGGNEQFF
TGTGCCAGCAGCTGGGGACTAGCGGGGGGTAATGAGCAGTTCTTC